This T cell receptor beta chain was recorded in a study of OX40 agonist ivuxolimab in advanced cancers. Using immunoSEQ multiplex PCR, the repertoire was profiled, and TCRdb retains in-frame clones only, with some absent. The top ten hold more than 2% of the sample, which has about 64,000 clones, around 84% seen once. This TCR was sampled from an adult with an advanced solid tumor such as melanoma, head and neck, liver or kidney cancer. Sequenced here: CD4+ or CD8+ T cells sorted from blood, sampled in a trial of the OX40 agonist ivuxolimab.

The CDR3, as DNA: TGTGCCAGCAGGGCCGTACGGGGGGAAGGTGAGCAGTTCTTC. Translating gives CASRAVRGEGEQFF. This rearrangement joins TRBV2 to TRBJ2-1, with 7 bases that match TRBD2. Germline CDR1 and CDR2: SNHLY and FYNNEI. The CDR3 is 14 residues long. The ends lost 6 bases at V and 9 bases at J; junction bases unmatched: 11.